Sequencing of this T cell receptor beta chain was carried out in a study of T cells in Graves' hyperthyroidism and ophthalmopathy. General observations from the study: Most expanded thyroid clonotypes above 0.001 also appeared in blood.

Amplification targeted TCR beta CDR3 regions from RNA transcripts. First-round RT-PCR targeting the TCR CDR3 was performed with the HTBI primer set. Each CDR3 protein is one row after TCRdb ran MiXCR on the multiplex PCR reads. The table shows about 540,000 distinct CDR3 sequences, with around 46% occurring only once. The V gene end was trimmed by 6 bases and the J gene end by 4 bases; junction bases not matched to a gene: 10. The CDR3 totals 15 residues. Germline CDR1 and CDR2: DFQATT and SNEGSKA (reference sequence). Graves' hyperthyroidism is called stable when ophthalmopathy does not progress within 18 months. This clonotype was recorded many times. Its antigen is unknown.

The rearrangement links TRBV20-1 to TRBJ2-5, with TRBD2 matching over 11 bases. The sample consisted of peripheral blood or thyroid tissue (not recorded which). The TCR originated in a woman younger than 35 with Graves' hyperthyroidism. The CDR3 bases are TGCAGTGCCCCAGGGCTAGCGGGAGGCGGAGAGACCCAGTACTTC. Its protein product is CSAPGLAGGGETQYF.